This is a list of T cell receptor beta chains from one sample in a study of cytomegalovirus exposure and HLA in healthy donors. Here immunoSEQ multiplex PCR was the method, and the copy in TCRdb shows in-frame clones only, minus some. The data show approximately 140,000 clones, with roughly four fifths seen just once and around 1.8% held by the top ten. Source material: PBMCs. These receptors all stem from a woman in her fifties or sixties in good health and CMV-seronegative. CDR3s include the opening cysteine and the closing phenylalanine or tryptophan. Clone sizes are given selectively: once, few, many, or a class where the clone is expanded.

size	V	J	CDR3
.	TRBV7-9	TRBJ1-5	CASSPDPGGVYSNQPQHF
few	TRBV6-4	TRBJ2-1	CASSRTSGRVNEQFF
.	TRBV5-4	TRBJ2-7	CASSSSRAGDLYEQYF
.	TRBV19	TRBJ2-7	CASSTAGGKFYEQYF
.	TRBV27	TRBJ2-1	CASSIADEQFF
.	TRBV6-5	TRBJ1-5	CASSYGTTGNQPQHF
.	TRBV29-1	TRBJ2-2	CSVGGHDTGELFF
few	TRBV18	TRBJ1-2	CASSPRQANYGYTF
.	TRBV27	TRBJ2-1	CASSSPAGPNDHNEQFF
.	TRBV5-4	TRBJ1-2	CASSLARPTGDRGGYPF
.	TRBV7-8	TRBJ2-1	CASSSLGTSVSEQFF
.	TRBV28	TRBJ1-1	CASSSNPVVRTEAFF
.	TRBV21-1	TRBJ1-1	CASSKIGAGTEAFF
.	TRBV19	TRBJ1-5	CASSTRGRGQGAVNQPQHF
.	TRBV7-9	TRBJ2-1	CASSSTRTSVVYEQFF
.	TRBV7-8	TRBJ1-2	CASSPDGQPYGYTF
.	TRBV5-4	TRBJ2-4	CASSSKTSGRLRENIQYF
.	TRBV7-9	TRBJ1-2	CASSSTDRKNYYGYTF
few	TRBV7-3	TRBJ2-7	CASSLSGIYEQYF
.	TRBV19	TRBJ2-7	CASSISQGSSYEQYF
.	TRBV5-1	TRBJ2-3	CASSLITSGDTQYF
.	TRBV11-3	TRBJ2-3	CASSQGGEGTDTQYF
.	TRBV15	TRBJ2-6	CATSTGGTGANVLTF
.	TRBV5-1	TRBJ2-5	CASTTSGPYSTQYF